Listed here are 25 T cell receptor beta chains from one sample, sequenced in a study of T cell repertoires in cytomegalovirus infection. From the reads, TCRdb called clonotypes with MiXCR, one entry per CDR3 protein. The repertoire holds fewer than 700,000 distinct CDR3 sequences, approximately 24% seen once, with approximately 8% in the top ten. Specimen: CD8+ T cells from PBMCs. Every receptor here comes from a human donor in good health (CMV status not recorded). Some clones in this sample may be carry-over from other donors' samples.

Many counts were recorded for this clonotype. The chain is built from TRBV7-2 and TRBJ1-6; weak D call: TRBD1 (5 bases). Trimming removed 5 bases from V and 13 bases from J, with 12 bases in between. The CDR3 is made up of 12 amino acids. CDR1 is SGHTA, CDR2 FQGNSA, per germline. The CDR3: CASSELGGPLHF. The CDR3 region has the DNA TGTGCCAGCAGCGAATTGGGGGGGCCCCTCCACTTT.

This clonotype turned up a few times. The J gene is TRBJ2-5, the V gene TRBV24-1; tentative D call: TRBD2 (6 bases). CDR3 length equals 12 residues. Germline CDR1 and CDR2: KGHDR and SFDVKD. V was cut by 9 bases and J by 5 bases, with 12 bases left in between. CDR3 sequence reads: CATAGPGETQYF. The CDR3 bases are TGTGCCACCGCGGGGCCAGGCGAGACCCAGTACTTC.

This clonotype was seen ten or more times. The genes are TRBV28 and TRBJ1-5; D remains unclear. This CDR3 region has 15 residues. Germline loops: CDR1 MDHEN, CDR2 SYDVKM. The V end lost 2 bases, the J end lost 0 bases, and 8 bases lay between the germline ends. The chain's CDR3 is CASSLRAYSNQPQHF. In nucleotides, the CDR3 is TGTGCCAGCAGTTTACGAGCCTATAGCAATCAGCCCCAGCATTTT. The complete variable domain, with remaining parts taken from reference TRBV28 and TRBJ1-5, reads DVKVTQSSRYLVKRTGEKVFLECVQDMDHENMFWYRQDPGLGLRLIYFSYDVKMKEKGDIPEGYSVSREKKERFSLILESASTNQTSMYLCASSLRAYSNQPQHFGDGTRLSIL.

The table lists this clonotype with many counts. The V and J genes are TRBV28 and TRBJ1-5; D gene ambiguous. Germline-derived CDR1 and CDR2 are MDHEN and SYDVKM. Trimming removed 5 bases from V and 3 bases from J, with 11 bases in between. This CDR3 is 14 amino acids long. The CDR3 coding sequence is TGTGCCAGCAGTGCTCGAGGGTACAATCAGCCCCAGCATTTT. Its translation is CASSARGYNQPQHF.

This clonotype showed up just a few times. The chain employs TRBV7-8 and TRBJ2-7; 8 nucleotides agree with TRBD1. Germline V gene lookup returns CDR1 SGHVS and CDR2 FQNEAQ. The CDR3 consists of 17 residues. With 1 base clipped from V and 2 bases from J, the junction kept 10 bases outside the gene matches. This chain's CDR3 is CASSLGGGTGPTYEQYF. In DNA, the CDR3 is TGTGCCAGCAGCTTAGGAGGGGGGACAGGCCCCACCTACGAGCAGTACTTC.

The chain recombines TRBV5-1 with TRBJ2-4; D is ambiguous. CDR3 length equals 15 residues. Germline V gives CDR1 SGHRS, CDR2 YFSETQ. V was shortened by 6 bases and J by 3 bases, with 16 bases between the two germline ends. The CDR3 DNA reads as TGCGCCAGCACGGATTTACCCAGTTACAAAAACATTCAGTACTTC. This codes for CASTDLPSYKNIQYF.

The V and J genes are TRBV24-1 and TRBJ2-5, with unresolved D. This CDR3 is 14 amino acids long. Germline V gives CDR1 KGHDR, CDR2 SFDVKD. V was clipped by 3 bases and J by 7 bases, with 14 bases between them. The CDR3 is CATSDLGLSGTQYF. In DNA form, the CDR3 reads TGTGCCACCAGTGATCTCGGGCTTTCGGGGACCCAGTACTTC.

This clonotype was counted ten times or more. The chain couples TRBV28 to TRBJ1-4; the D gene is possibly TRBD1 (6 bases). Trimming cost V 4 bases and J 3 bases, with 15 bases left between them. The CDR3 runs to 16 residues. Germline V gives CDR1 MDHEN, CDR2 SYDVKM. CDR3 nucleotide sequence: TGTGCCAGCAGTTCGCGTACAGGGATCGCTAATGAAAAACTGTTTTTT. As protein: CASSSRTGIANEKLFF.

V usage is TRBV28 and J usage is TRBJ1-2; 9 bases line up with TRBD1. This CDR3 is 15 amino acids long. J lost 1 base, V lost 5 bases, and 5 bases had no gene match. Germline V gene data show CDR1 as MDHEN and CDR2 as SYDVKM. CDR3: CASSQGQGFNYGYTF. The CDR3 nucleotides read TGTGCCAGCAGTCAGGGACAGGGCTTTAACTATGGCTACACCTTC.

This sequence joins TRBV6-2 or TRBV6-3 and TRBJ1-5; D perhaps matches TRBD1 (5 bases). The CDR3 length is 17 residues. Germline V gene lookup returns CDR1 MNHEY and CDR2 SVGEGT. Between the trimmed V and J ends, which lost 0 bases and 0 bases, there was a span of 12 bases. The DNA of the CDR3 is TGTGCCAGCAGTTACTCGGCTATGAGGGGTAGCAATCAGCCCCAGCATTTT. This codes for CASSYSAMRGSNQPQHF.

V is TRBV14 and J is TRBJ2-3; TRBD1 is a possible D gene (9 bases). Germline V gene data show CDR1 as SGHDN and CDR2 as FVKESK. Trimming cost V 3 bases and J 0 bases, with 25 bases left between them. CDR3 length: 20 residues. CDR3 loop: CASSHLGQGTLAESTDTQYF. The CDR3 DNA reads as TGTGCCAGCAGCCACCTTGGACAGGGGACACTAGCGGAAAGCACAGATACGCAGTATTTT. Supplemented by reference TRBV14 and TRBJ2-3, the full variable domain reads EAGVTQFPSHSVIEKGQTVTLRCDPISGHDNLYWYRRVMGKEIKFLLHFVKESKQDESGMPNNRFLAERTGGTYSTLKVQPAELEDSGVYFCASSHLGQGTLAESTDTQYFGPGTRLTVL.

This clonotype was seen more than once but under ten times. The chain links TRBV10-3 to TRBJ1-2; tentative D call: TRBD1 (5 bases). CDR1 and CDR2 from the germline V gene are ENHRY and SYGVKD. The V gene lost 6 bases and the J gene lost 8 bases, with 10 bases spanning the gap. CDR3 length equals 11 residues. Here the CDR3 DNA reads TGTGCCATCAGAAATAGGGGAGGCTACACCTTC. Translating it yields CAIRNRGGYTF.

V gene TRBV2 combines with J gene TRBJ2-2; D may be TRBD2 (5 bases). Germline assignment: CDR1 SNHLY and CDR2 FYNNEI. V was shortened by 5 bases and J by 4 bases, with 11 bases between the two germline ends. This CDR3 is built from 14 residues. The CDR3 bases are TGTGCCAGCAGTTCCGGGGTTAGCACCGGGGAGCTGTTTTTT. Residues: CASSSGVSTGELFF.

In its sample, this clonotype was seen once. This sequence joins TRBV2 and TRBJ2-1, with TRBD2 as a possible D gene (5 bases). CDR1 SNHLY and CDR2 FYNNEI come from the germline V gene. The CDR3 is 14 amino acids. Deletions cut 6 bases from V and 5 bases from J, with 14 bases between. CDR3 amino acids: CASRTAGVNNEQFF. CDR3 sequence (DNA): TGTGCCAGCAGAACTGCCGGGGTCAACAATGAGCAGTTCTTC. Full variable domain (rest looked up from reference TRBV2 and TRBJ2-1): EPEVTQTPSHQVTQMGQEVILRCVPISNHLYFYWYRQILGQKVEFLVSFYNNEISEKSEIFDDQFSVERPDGSNFTLKIRSTKLEDSAMYFCASRTAGVNNEQFFGPGTRLTVL.

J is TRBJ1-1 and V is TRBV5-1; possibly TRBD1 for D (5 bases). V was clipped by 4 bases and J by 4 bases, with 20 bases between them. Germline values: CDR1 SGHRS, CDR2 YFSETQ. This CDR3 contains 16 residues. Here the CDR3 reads CASSPERSWGSTEAFF. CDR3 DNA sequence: TGCGCCAGCAGCCCGGAGAGGTCCTGGGGGAGCACTGAAGCTTTCTTT.

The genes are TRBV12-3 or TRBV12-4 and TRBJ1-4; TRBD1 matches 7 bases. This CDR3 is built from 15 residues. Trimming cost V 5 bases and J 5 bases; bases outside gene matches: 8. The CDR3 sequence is CASSLRDSSNEKLFF. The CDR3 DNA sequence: TGTGCCAGCAGTCTAAGGGACAGTTCAAATGAAAAACTGTTTTTT.

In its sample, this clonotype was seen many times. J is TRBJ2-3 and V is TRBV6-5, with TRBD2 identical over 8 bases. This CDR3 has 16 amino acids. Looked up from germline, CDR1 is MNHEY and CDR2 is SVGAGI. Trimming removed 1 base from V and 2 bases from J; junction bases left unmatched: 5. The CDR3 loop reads CASSYYRGGTTDTQYF. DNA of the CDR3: TGTGCCAGCAGTTACTATCGGGGGGGGACCACAGATACGCAGTATTTT.

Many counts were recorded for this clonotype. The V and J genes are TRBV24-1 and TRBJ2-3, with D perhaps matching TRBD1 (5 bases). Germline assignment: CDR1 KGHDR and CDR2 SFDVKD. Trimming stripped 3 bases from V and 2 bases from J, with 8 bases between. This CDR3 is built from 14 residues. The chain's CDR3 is CATSDDSYTDTQYF. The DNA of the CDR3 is TGTGCCACCAGTGATGACAGCTACACAGATACGCAGTATTTT.

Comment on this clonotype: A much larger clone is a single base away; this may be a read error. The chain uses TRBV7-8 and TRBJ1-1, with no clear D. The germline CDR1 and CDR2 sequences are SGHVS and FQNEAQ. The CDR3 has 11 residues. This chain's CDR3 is CTSSTPNGSFF. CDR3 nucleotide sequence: TGTACCAGCAGCACGCCAAATGGGTCTTTCTTT.

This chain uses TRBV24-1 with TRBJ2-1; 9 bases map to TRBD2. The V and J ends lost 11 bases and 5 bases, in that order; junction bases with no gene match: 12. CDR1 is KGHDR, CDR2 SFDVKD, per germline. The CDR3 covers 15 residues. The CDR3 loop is CAISSGTSFNNEQFF. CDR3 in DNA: TGTGCCATTAGTTCCGGGACTAGCTTTAACAATGAGCAGTTCTTC.

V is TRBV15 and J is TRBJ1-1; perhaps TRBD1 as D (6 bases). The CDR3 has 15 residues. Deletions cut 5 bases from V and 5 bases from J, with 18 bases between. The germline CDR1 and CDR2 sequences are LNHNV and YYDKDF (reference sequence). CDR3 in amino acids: CATSGSPGARTEAFF. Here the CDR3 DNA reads TGTGCCACCAGCGGGAGCCCGGGGGCCCGGACTGAAGCTTTCTTT.

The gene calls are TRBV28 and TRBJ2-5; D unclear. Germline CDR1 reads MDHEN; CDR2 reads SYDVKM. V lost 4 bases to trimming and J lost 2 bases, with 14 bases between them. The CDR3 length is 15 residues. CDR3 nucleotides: TGTGCCAGCAGTTCCCCTTACCGGCAGCAAGAGACCCAGTACTTC. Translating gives CASSSPYRQQETQYF.

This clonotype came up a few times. The CDR3 loop reads CASSLLGGQYV. CDR3 DNA sequence: TGTGCCAGCAGCCTCCTCGGGGGGCAGTACGTC. This chain connects TRBV7-3 to TRBJ2-7, with a tentative D call TRBD2 (6 bases). V lost 5 bases to trimming and J lost 9 bases, with 11 bases between them. The CDR3 has 11 residues. Germline CDR1 SGHTA, CDR2 FQGTGA.

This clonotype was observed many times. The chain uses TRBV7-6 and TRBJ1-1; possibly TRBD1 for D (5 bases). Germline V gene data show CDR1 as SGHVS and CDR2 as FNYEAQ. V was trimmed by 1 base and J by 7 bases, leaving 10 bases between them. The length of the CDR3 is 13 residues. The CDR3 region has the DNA TGTGCCAGCAGCTTAGGGAGGGGAGGTGAAGCTTTCTTT. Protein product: CASSLGRGGEAFF.

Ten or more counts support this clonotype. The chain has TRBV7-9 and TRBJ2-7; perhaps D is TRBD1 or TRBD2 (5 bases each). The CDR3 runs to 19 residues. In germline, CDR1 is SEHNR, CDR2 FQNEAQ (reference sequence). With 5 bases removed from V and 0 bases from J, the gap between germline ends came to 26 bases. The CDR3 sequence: CASSGDGTFIGTSSYEQYV. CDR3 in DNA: TGTGCCAGCAGCGGAGATGGGACCTTCATCGGAACAAGCTCCTACGAGCAGTACGTC.